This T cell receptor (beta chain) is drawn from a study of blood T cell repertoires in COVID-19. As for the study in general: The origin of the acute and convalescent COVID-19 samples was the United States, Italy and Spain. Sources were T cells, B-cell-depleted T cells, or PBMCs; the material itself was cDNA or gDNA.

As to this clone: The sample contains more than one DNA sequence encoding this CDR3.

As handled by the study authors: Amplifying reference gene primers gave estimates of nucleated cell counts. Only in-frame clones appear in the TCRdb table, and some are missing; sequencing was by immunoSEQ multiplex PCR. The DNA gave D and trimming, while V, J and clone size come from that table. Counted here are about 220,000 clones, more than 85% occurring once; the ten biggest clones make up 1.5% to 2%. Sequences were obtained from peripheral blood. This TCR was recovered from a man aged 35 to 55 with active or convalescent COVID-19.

The CDR3 is CAWSVLGGGYTF. CDR3 DNA sequence: TGTGCCTGGAGTGTTTTGGGAGGAGGCTACACCTTC. This chain links TRBV30 with TRBJ1-2; D is unresolved. The CDR3 is 12 amino acids. V was shortened by 0 bases and J by 8 bases, with 10 bases between the two germline ends. The germline gives CDR1 GTSNPN, CDR2 SVGIG (reference sequence).